This passage covers 7 T cell receptor beta chains from one sample sequenced in a study of shared clonotypes between healthy human individuals. Sequencing was performed with immunoSEQ multiplex PCR; in TCRdb, only in-frame clones are kept and a portion is missing. The repertoire has some 2,500,000 clones, 90% to 95% of them found once; the top ten carry approximately 0.36%. Material: naive CD4+ T cells from PBMCs. As to subset: CD45RA+ positively selected. Receptors originate from a man aged 18 to 30 in good health. Some clones in this sample may be carry-over from other donors' samples.

As for this clone: At one of its ends the junction is not consistent with the germline gene, which may arise from a read error. V and J are TRBV5-1 and TRBJ1-1; tentatively, D is TRBD1 (6 bases). The CDR3 totals 14 residues. CDR1 is SGHRS, CDR2 YFSETQ, per germline. For the CDR3, the DNA is TGCGCCGGCAGCTTACAGGGCCTGAACACTGAAGCTTTCTTT. It specifies CAGSLQGLNTEAFF.

The chain recombines TRBV9 with TRBJ2-2, with 7 bases fitting TRBD1. The CDR3 covers 18 residues. V gave up 0 bases and J gave up 0 bases; unmatched junction bases: 8. The V gene's germline CDR1 is SGDLS and CDR2 YYNGEE. The CDR3 loop reads CASSVGGTAYTNTGELFF. For the CDR3, the DNA is TGTGCCAGCAGCGTAGGGGGGACAGCGTATACGAACACCGGGGAGCTGTTTTTT.

The gene calls are TRBV9 and TRBJ2-7; the match to TRBD1 covers 8 bases. Germline V lookup: CDR1 SGDLS, CDR2 YYNGEE. Trimming removed 0 bases from V and 5 bases from J; junction bases left unmatched: 7. CDR3 length equals 15 residues. The CDR3, as DNA: TGTGCCAGCAGCGTAGCGGCAGGGGGCTACAACGAGCAGTACTTC. The encoded protein is CASSVAAGGYNEQYF.

The CDR3 region is CASSGTGDGYTF. The CDR3 region has the DNA TGTGCCAGTAGCGGGACAGGGGATGGCTACACCTTC. The chain recombines TRBV19 with TRBJ1-2; 10 nucleotides align to TRBD1. The V and J ends lost 6 bases and 6 bases, in that order; junction bases with no gene match: 1. There are 12 residues in the CDR3. From germline, CDR1 is LNHDA and CDR2 SQIVND (reference sequence). Combining the CDR3 with reference TRBV19 and TRBJ1-2 gives the whole variable domain DGGITQSPKYLFRKEGQNVTLSCEQNLNHDAMYWYRQDPGQGLRLIYYSQIVNDFQKGDIAEGYSVSREKKESFPLTVTSAQKNPTAFYLCASSGTGDGYTFGSGTRLTVV.

The CDR3 DNA follows: TGTGCCAGCGTCTCCGGGACTAGCGCCGGGAGGAGTGAGCAGTTCTTC. As protein: CASVSGTSAGRSEQFF. The chain joins TRBV7-2 to TRBJ2-1; TRBD2 aligns across 10 bases. Germline CDR1 is SGHTA and CDR2 is FQGNSA. There are 16 residues in the CDR3. V trimming: 8 bases; J trimming: 9 bases; junction bases outside the gene matches: 16.

V and J are TRBV12-5 and TRBJ2-1; TRBD2 might be the D (5 bases). Trimming cost V 2 bases and J 4 bases, with 6 bases left between them. The CDR3 is 13 residues long. CDR1 LGHNT and CDR2 FRNRAP come from the germline V gene. CDR3 in DNA: TGTGCTAGTGGTTTGAGCGGATACAATGAGCAGTTCTTC. It codes for CASGLSGYNEQFF.

The chain carries TRBV7-6 and TRBJ1-4; tentative D call: TRBD1 (6 bases). This CDR3 comprises 16 residues. The germline V and J ends were trimmed by 0 bases and 5 bases, with 13 bases remaining between them. Germline V gene sequence: CDR1 SGHVS, CDR2 FNYEAQ. Here the CDR3 reads CASSLAHGRGNEKLFF. CDR3 nucleotides: TGTGCCAGCAGCTTAGCGCATGGCAGGGGAAATGAAAAACTGTTTTTT.